These 7 T cell receptor beta chains originate from one sample sequenced in a study of cytotoxic CD8 clonotypes in ibrutinib-treated CLL. Method: immunoSEQ multiplex PCR; TCRdb's copy keeps in-frame clones and lacks some. The data show nearly 50,000 clones, about three fifths seen once. The sequences come from PBMCs, collected after 24 months of ibrutinib treatment. These receptors all stem from a human donor with chronic lymphocytic leukemia.

This clone has only one observation. CDR3 bases: TGCAGCGTTGCGCGGGGCACAGATACGCAGTATTTT. It translates to CSVARGTDTQYF. This chain connects TRBV29-1 to TRBJ2-3; D might be TRBD2 (5 bases). The CDR3 totals 12 residues. V was cut by 4 bases and J by 1 base, with 6 bases left in between. The germline gives CDR1 SQVTM, CDR2 ANQGSEA.

The chain uses TRBV29-1 and TRBJ2-5; 9 nucleotides align to TRBD2. Trimming at V came to 1 base and at J to 5 bases, leaving 8 bases not matched to a gene. The CDR3 sequence is 15 residues long. Germline loops: CDR1 SQVTM, CDR2 ANQGSEA. The CDR3 here is CSVEVGGGAGETQYF. In DNA form, the CDR3 reads TGCAGCGTTGAAGTTGGCGGGGGGGCCGGGGAGACCCAGTACTTC.

This chain connects TRBV5-4 to TRBJ2-2; a weak D match, TRBD1 (5 bases). In germline, CDR1 is SGHNT, CDR2 YYREEE (reference sequence). The CDR3 sequence is 16 residues long. V was clipped by 0 bases and J by 3 bases, with 12 bases between them. The CDR3 DNA reads TGTGCCAGCAGCTTGGCCGGCAGGGTGGACACCGGGGAGCTGTTTTTT. Residues: CASSLAGRVDTGELFF.

This chain uses TRBV7-9 with TRBJ1-2; 7 bases match TRBD1. CDR1 is SEHNR and CDR2 is FQNEAQ in the germline V gene (reference sequence). V lost 6 bases, J lost 8 bases, and 9 bases stayed unmatched. This CDR3 contains 13 residues. Written as DNA, the CDR3 is TGTGCCAGCAGACCCCAGACAGGGAGCGGCTACACCTTC. Residues: CASRPQTGSGYTF.

CDR3 DNA sequence: TGTGCCACGGCCGAGACTCCCAATTCACCCCTCCACTTT. Amino acid sequence: CATAETPNSPLHF. J is TRBJ1-6 and V is TRBV11-3; D unclear. Germline lookup yields CDR1 SGHNT and CDR2 YENEEA. Deletions cut 10 bases from V and 7 bases from J, with 14 bases between. This CDR3 spans 13 amino acids.

The V and J genes are TRBV19 and TRBJ1-5; D is unclear. Germline V CDR1 and CDR2: LNHDA, SQIVND (reference sequence). V was shortened by 3 bases and J by 1 base, with 7 bases between the two germline ends. The CDR3 has 14 amino acids. Here the CDR3 reads CASSMADSNQPQHF. The CDR3 DNA reads as TGTGCCAGTAGTATGGCGGACAGCAATCAGCCCCAGCATTTT. Combining the CDR3 with reference TRBV19 and TRBJ1-5 gives the whole variable domain DGGITQSPKYLFRKEGQNVTLSCEQNLNHDAMYWYRQDPGQGLRLIYYSQIVNDFQKGDIAEGYSVSREKKESFPLTVTSAQKNPTAFYLCASSMADSNQPQHFGDGTRLSIL.

The table lists this clone with many counts. The chain employs TRBV28 and TRBJ1-3; no clear D gene. Trimming took off 2 bases at V and 0 bases at J, with 8 bases between the two ends. CDR1 and CDR2 from the germline V gene are MDHEN and SYDVKM. The CDR3 sequence is 15 residues long. The CDR3 reads CASSLTVISGNTIYF. The DNA for the CDR3 is TGTGCCAGCAGTTTAACGGTTATCTCTGGAAACACCATATATTTT.